These 4 T cell receptor beta chains share one sample of origin, sequenced in a study of immune characterization of retroperitoneal liposarcoma. TCRdb re-called the PCR reads through MiXCR, storing one row per CDR3 protein. This table has around 13,000 distinct CDR3 sequences, 47% appearing once. The specimen sequenced was tumor tissue. Source of these receptors: a female donor with retroperitoneal liposarcoma.

The chain joins TRBV6-6 to TRBJ2-1; TRBD2 agrees at 9 bases. The end of the DNA is better explained by TRBJ2-5, so the J call may be wrong. Germline CDR1 reads MNHNY; CDR2 reads SVGAGI (reference sequence). This CDR3 has 16 residues. CDR3 sequence (DNA): TGTGCCAGCAGTTACTCGACTAGCGGTAACACAGGGACCCAGTACTTC. Translation: CASSYSTSGNTGTQYF.

This clonotype is termed medium-sized (0.01 to 0.1%). The V gene is TRBV11-3, the J gene TRBJ2-1; 7 positions agree with TRBD2. This CDR3 comprises 18 residues. In germline, CDR1 is SGHNT, CDR2 YENEEA. Trimming at V came to 5 bases and at J to 10 bases, leaving 23 bases not matched to a gene. The DNA of the CDR3 is TGTGCCAGCAGCCCCGGGGCGGGAGAAGGGACCTTCTCCTACGAGCAGTTCTTC. The encoded protein is CASSPGAGEGTFSYEQFF.

This CDR3 is CASSLLPGTQETQYF. The CDR3 nucleotides read TGTGCCAGCAGTTTATTACCGGGGACACAAGAGACCCAGTACTTC. The chain has TRBV27 and TRBJ2-5; a possible D gene is TRBD1 (6 bases). The CDR3 is made up of 15 amino acids. CDR1 is MNHEY and CDR2 is SMNVEV in the germline V gene (reference sequence). V was shortened by 1 base and J by 2 bases, with 11 bases between the two germline ends.

In its sample, this clonotype ranks as medium-sized. This chain links TRBV7-6 with TRBJ2-1, with D perhaps TRBD1 (5 bases). CDR3 length: 13 residues. Germline V gives CDR1 SGHVS, CDR2 FNYEAQ. The germline V and J ends were trimmed by 5 bases and 10 bases, with 15 bases remaining between them. This CDR3 reads CASSPDISYEQFF. CDR3 in DNA: TGTGCCAGCAGCCCGGACATTTCCTACGAGCAGTTCTTC.